The TCR beta chain under discussion was sequenced for a study of blood T cell repertoires in COVID-19. Study at large: COVID-19 samples from acute and convalescent phases originated in the United States, Italy and Spain.

The CDR3 totals 18 residues. The germline gives CDR1 LNHDA, CDR2 SQIVND (reference sequence). Trimming removed 5 bases from V and 1 base from J; junction bases left unmatched: 14. The cohort comprised adults aged roughly 18 to 95 years residing in approximately 25 US areas. In assigning cohorts, the study relied on participant-reported clinical history. As originally analysed: From reference gene primer amplification, estimates of nucleated cell counts were derived. TCRdb's table, derived via immunoSEQ multiplex PCR, lists solely in-frame clones and lacks some. V and J calls and clone size are those listed in that table; D and trimming were worked out from the DNA. Of about 260,000 clones in the sample, 86% are singletons; the top ten hold more than 2%.

The rearrangement uses TRBV19 and TRBJ1-5; 7 bases are a match to TRBD1. The specimen sequenced was PBMCs or T cells enriched from blood (not recorded which). This sequence was found in a woman between 45 and 65 years old who had recovered from COVID-19. The CDR3, as DNA: TGTGCCAGTAGTCGAACAGGGGTAGAATTTAAGAGCAATCAGCCCCAGCATTTT. Its translation: CASSRTGVEFKSNQPQHF.